Listed below are T cell receptor beta chains from one sample, sequenced in a study of blood T cell repertoires in COVID-19. Clones were read by immunoSEQ multiplex PCR, and TCRdb kept only the in-frame ones, dropping some. The data hold 65,000 to 75,000 clones, with more than 75% observed a single time. The source material was peripheral blood. The receptors originated from a woman older than 75 with active or convalescent COVID-19. The CDR3 runs from the conserved cysteine through the conserved F or W. Fields, in order: D gene, CDR3 length, J gene, V gene, clone size, CDR3 protein, CDR3 DNA. The D gene is left open where the match is weak. Size is omitted from some rows. Given values are once, few, many or a class for expanded clones.

d_call: TRBD2; cdr3_length: 16; j_call: TRBJ2-1; v_call: TRBV18; clone_size: -; cdr3_aa: CASSIIAGGTRDEQFF; cdr3_nt: TGTGCCAGCTCGATTATAGCGGGGGGGACGCGGGATGAGCAGTTCTTC
d_call: TRBD2; cdr3_length: 16; j_call: TRBJ2-2; v_call: TRBV4-3; clone_size: -; cdr3_aa: CASSQVPSGNTGELFF; cdr3_nt: TGCGCCAGCAGCCAAGTGCCTAGCGGCAACACCGGGGAGCTGTTTTTT
d_call: -; cdr3_length: 12; j_call: TRBJ1-1; v_call: TRBV2; clone_size: -; cdr3_aa: CASSTGNTEAFF; cdr3_nt: TGTGCCAGCTCGACAGGGAACACTGAAGCTTTCTTT
d_call: -; cdr3_length: 17; j_call: TRBJ1-6; v_call: TRBV6-4; clone_size: -; cdr3_aa: CASGPGYRRSYNSPLHF; cdr3_nt: TGTGCCAGCGGTCCGGGGTACCGTAGGTCCTATAATTCACCCCTCCACTTT
d_call: TRBD1; cdr3_length: 15; j_call: TRBJ1-1; v_call: TRBV28; clone_size: -; cdr3_aa: CASSLPLTGADEAFF; cdr3_nt: TGTGCCAGCAGTTTACCTCTGACAGGGGCTGATGAAGCTTTCTTT
d_call: -; cdr3_length: 16; j_call: TRBJ2-7; v_call: TRBV13; clone_size: -; cdr3_aa: CASSSTDRLATYEQYF; cdr3_nt: TGTGCCAGCAGCTCCACCGACAGGCTTGCCACCTACGAGCAGTACTTC
d_call: -; cdr3_length: 16; j_call: TRBJ1-4; v_call: TRBV19; clone_size: -; cdr3_aa: CASSIPGGPTNEKLFF; cdr3_nt: TGTGCCAGTAGCATACCGGGGGGACCAACTAATGAAAAACTGTTTTTT
d_call: -; cdr3_length: 16; j_call: TRBJ1-3; v_call: TRBV10-1; clone_size: once; cdr3_aa: CASSEFRPHSGNTIYF; cdr3_nt: TGCGCCAGCAGTGAGTTCAGGCCCCACTCTGGAAACACCATATATTTT
d_call: -; cdr3_length: 14; j_call: TRBJ1-5; v_call: TRBV25-1; clone_size: -; cdr3_aa: CASSEIMMGQPQHF; cdr3_nt: TGTGCCAGCAGTGAAATTATGATGGGCCAGCCCCAGCATTTT
d_call: TRBD2; cdr3_length: 13; j_call: TRBJ2-7; v_call: TRBV7-2; clone_size: -; cdr3_aa: CASSPAGNYEQYF; cdr3_nt: TGTGCCAGCAGCCCAGCGGGGAACTACGAGCAGTACTTC
d_call: TRBD1; cdr3_length: 14; j_call: TRBJ2-7; v_call: TRBV7-2; clone_size: -; cdr3_aa: CASTLGQPSYEQYF; cdr3_nt: TGTGCCAGCACCCTGGGACAGCCGTCCTACGAGCAGTACTTC
d_call: -; cdr3_length: 18; j_call: TRBJ2-6; v_call: TRBV27; clone_size: -; cdr3_aa: CASSSPSRLRSGANVLTF; cdr3_nt: TGTGCCAGCAGTTCCCCTAGCCGTCTCCGCTCTGGGGCCAACGTCCTGACTTTC
d_call: TRBD2; cdr3_length: 14; j_call: TRBJ2-2; v_call: TRBV19; clone_size: -; cdr3_aa: CASSRTGGTGELFF; cdr3_nt: TGTGCCAGTAGTAGGACGGGGGGAACCGGGGAGCTGTTTTTT
d_call: -; cdr3_length: 17; j_call: TRBJ1-2; v_call: TRBV9; clone_size: -; cdr3_aa: CASSPRQGRESGYGYTF; cdr3_nt: TGTGCCAGCAGCCCCCGCCAGGGGAGGGAAAGCGGCTATGGCTACACCTTC
d_call: -; cdr3_length: 14; j_call: TRBJ1-1; v_call: TRBV29-1; clone_size: -; cdr3_aa: CSVERGGRNTEAFF; cdr3_nt: TGCAGCGTTGAACGGGGGGGGAGGAACACTGAAGCTTTCTTT
d_call: TRBD1; cdr3_length: 16; j_call: TRBJ1-2; v_call: TRBV18; clone_size: -; cdr3_aa: CASSPKGQNFNYGYTF; cdr3_nt: TGTGCCAGCTCACCTAAGGGACAGAACTTTAACTATGGCTACACCTTC
d_call: -; cdr3_length: 15; j_call: TRBJ2-3; v_call: TRBV19; clone_size: -; cdr3_aa: CASWRGRAQLDTQYF; cdr3_nt: TGTGCCAGCTGGAGAGGGAGAGCACAGTTAGATACGCAGTATTTT
d_call: -; cdr3_length: 14; j_call: TRBJ1-2; v_call: TRBV6-5; clone_size: -; cdr3_aa: CASSRRDHPYGYTF; cdr3_nt: TGTGCCAGCAGTAGACGGGATCACCCCTATGGCTACACCTTC
d_call: -; cdr3_length: 12; j_call: TRBJ1-6; v_call: TRBV18; clone_size: -; cdr3_aa: CASSPSSSPLHF; cdr3_nt: TGTGCCAGCTCACCCTCTAGCTCACCCCTCCACTTT
d_call: TRBD1; cdr3_length: 13; j_call: TRBJ1-2; v_call: TRBV29-1; clone_size: -; cdr3_aa: CSVEGLTGGGYTF; cdr3_nt: TGCAGCGTTGAGGGCCTGACAGGGGGAGGCTACACCTTC
d_call: -; cdr3_length: 14; j_call: TRBJ2-7; v_call: TRBV14; clone_size: -; cdr3_aa: CASSHLDSSYEQYF; cdr3_nt: TGTGCCAGCAGCCACTTAGACAGTTCCTACGAGCAGTACTTC
d_call: TRBD1; cdr3_length: 13; j_call: TRBJ1-1; v_call: TRBV27; clone_size: once; cdr3_aa: CASSKTGGTEAFF; cdr3_nt: TGTGCCAGCAGTAAAACAGGGGGCACTGAAGCTTTCTTT
d_call: TRBD2; cdr3_length: 16; j_call: TRBJ2-3; v_call: TRBV9; clone_size: -; cdr3_aa: CASSVMTSELTDTQYF; cdr3_nt: TGTGCCAGCAGCGTCATGACTAGCGAGTTAACAGATACGCAGTATTTT
d_call: TRBD1; cdr3_length: 14; j_call: TRBJ1-2; v_call: TRBV11-2; clone_size: -; cdr3_aa: CASSSTGGNYGYTF; cdr3_nt: TGTGCCAGCAGCTCTACAGGGGGCAACTATGGCTACACCTTC
d_call: -; cdr3_length: 15; j_call: TRBJ1-4; v_call: TRBV7-9; clone_size: -; cdr3_aa: CAGTSKPGINEKLFF; cdr3_nt: TGTGCCGGCACCTCCAAACCCGGGATTAATGAAAAACTGTTTTTT
d_call: -; cdr3_length: 14; j_call: TRBJ1-2; v_call: TRBV7-2; clone_size: -; cdr3_aa: CASSLRRRNYGYTF; cdr3_nt: TGTGCCAGCAGCTTACGCCGGAGAAACTATGGCTACACCTTC
d_call: TRBD1; cdr3_length: 15; j_call: TRBJ1-3; v_call: TRBV5-1; clone_size: -; cdr3_aa: CASSLTGGSGNTIYF; cdr3_nt: TGCGCCAGCAGCTTGACAGGGGGCTCCGGAAACACCATATATTTT
d_call: -; cdr3_length: 11; j_call: TRBJ1-2; v_call: TRBV6-6; clone_size: -; cdr3_aa: CASSAVRGYTF; cdr3_nt: TGTGCCAGCAGTGCGGTTCGTGGCTACACCTTC
d_call: TRBD1; cdr3_length: 13; j_call: TRBJ1-2; v_call: TRBV19; clone_size: -; cdr3_aa: CASSINRGGGYTF; cdr3_nt: TGTGCCAGTAGTATCAACAGGGGCGGAGGCTACACCTTC